This entry concerns a single T cell receptor (beta chain). Its target is not known. The assay looked at approximately 10^5 TCR templates in each sample. Sequenced by immunoSEQ multiplex PCR; TCRdb stores in-frame clones only, minus some. The table has about 60,000 clones, around 78% seen once. Germline V gene sequence: CDR1 SQVTM, CDR2 ANQGSEA. CDR3 length: 14 amino acids. V lost 4 bases and J 1 base, leaving 10 bases between the germline ends. These data are taken from a study of siplizumab effects on memory and regulatory T cells. Notes on the study in general: Proliferating clones, CD4+ or CD8+, lacked an assignable naive or memory phenotype in roughly 80-97% of cases. Siplizumab brought about a significant reduction in alloreactive sequences traceable to unstimulated CD4+ memory cells.

Unstimulated subsets comprising naive, memory, effector memory and TEMRA cells were sequenced in three donor pairs. Sequencing was performed on memory CD4+ T cells sorted from blood. This sequence was found in a human donor in good health. The V call is TRBV29-1, the J call TRBJ2-2; no reliable D call. The CDR3 spells CSVGIQMNTGELFF. The CDR3 coding sequence is TGCAGCGTTGGAATACAGATGAACACCGGGGAGCTGTTTTTT.